The rows below give T cell receptor beta chains drawn from one sample of a study of cytomegalovirus exposure and HLA in healthy donors. The protocol was immunoSEQ multiplex PCR, while the TCRdb copy is restricted to in-frame clones and leaves out a portion. The sample lists 150,000 to 200,000 clones, 70% to 80% occurring once. Sequencing was carried out using PBMCs. The receptors were sampled from a man aged 40-49 years in good health and CMV-seronegative. Both conserved end residues are part of each CDR3. Each record gives: V gene, clone size, J gene, D gene, CDR3 length, CDR3 DNA, CDR3 protein. The D gene is left open where the match is weak. Where a row states a size, it is once, few, many or the class of an expanded clone; other rows omit it.

>TRBV6-6|NA|TRBJ1-1|TRBD1|14
TGTGCCAGCAGTTCAGGGGGCGAGGGGACTGAAGCTTTCTTT
CASSSGGEGTEAFF
>TRBV11-2|once|TRBJ2-3|TRBD2|15
TGTGCCAGCAGCTTAGTGGCGGGAGTCACAGATACGCAGTATTTT
CASSLVAGVTDTQYF
>TRBV11-2|NA|TRBJ2-3|NA|13
TGTGCCAGCACTCTCGGGAGCACAGATACGCAGTATTTT
CASTLGSTDTQYF
>TRBV5-6|NA|TRBJ1-1|NA|13
TGTGCCAGCAGCAGCGGACCAAACACTGAAGCTTTCTTT
CASSSGPNTEAFF
>TRBV27|NA|TRBJ2-2|NA|16
TGTGCCAGCAGTTCTACAGGGCCCGCGGTCACCGGGGAGCTGTTTTTT
CASSSTGPAVTGELFF
>TRBV5-1|NA|TRBJ2-2|NA|16
TGCGCCAGCAGCTTGGACCCCCTCGGGGGTACCGGGGAGCTGTTTTTT
CASSLDPLGGTGELFF
>TRBV11-3|NA|TRBJ2-5|NA|14
TGTGCCAGCAGCTTAGGGACAGCGCAAGAGACCCAGTACTTC
CASSLGTAQETQYF
>TRBV6-4|NA|TRBJ1-1|NA|13
TGTGCCAGCAGTGAGGGCAGAAACACTGAAGCTTTCTTT
CASSEGRNTEAFF
>TRBV2|NA|TRBJ1-1|TRBD1|14
TGTGCCAGCACCAGGACAGGAAAGAACACTGAAGCTTTCTTT
CASTRTGKNTEAFF
>TRBV30|NA|TRBJ1-5|NA|14
TGTGCCTGGAGTGGGGGGCAGGGAGTAGTGCCCCAGCATTTT
CAWSGGQGVVPQHF
>TRBV6-5|NA|TRBJ1-4|NA|16
TGTGCCAGCAGTTACCCAGCGCCGGTGGCTAATGAAAAACTGTTTTTT
CASSYPAPVANEKLFF
>TRBV11-2|NA|TRBJ1-5|NA|16
TGTGCCAGCAGTTCGTACCGGGGGTCGGGGGAGCAGCCCCAGCATTTT
CASSSYRGSGEQPQHF
>TRBV5-6|few|TRBJ1-2|TRBD1|14
TGTGCCAGCAGCTGGGACAGGATGAACTATGGCTACACCTTC
CASSWDRMNYGYTF
>TRBV2|NA|TRBJ1-2|TRBD1|16
TGTGCCAGCAGTGAGGAGGAGGGGGCGCTTTGGGGAGGCTACACCTTC
CASSEEEGALWGGYTF
>TRBV2|NA|TRBJ1-4|TRBD1|12
TGTGCCAGCGGACAGGGAACTGAAAAACTGTTTTTT
CASGQGTEKLFF
>TRBV11-2|NA|TRBJ1-1|TRBD1|15
TGTGCCAGCAGCTCCTTAAGGGGGCGTTCTACTGAAGCTTTCTTT
CASSSLRGRSTEAFF
>TRBV25-1|few|TRBJ1-3|NA|16
TGTGCCAGCAGTGAATTGGACAGCAACTCTGGAAACACCATATATTTT
CASSELDSNSGNTIYF
>TRBV25-1|NA|TRBJ2-5|NA|15
TGTGCCAGCAGTACCCCCGGACAGAAGCTAGAGACCCAGTACTTC
CASSTPGQKLETQYF
>TRBV11-1|NA|TRBJ2-2|TRBD1|13
TGTGCCAGCAGCTCCGACAGGGCCGGGGAGCTGTTTTTT
CASSSDRAGELFF
>TRBV5-1|few|TRBJ1-1|TRBD1|14
TGCGCCAGCAGCCCGACAGGGATGGACACTGAAGCTTTCTTT
CASSPTGMDTEAFF
>TRBV19|NA|TRBJ2-7|NA|14
TGTGCCAGTAGGTCGGAGCGGAGCTCCTACGAGCAGTACTTC
CASRSERSSYEQYF
>TRBV2|NA|TRBJ2-1|TRBD2|15
TGTGCCAGCAGCGCTACTAGCGGGAGGGCCGGGGAGCAGTTCTTC
CASSATSGRAGEQFF
>TRBV29-1|NA|TRBJ2-5|NA|14
TGCAGCGTTGAATCGGTCGGGAGCAGGAAGACCCAGTACTTC
CSVESVGSRKTQYF
>TRBV30|NA|TRBJ1-2|NA|12
TGTGCCACTCTCAAAACCTCCTATGGCTACACCTTC
CATLKTSYGYTF